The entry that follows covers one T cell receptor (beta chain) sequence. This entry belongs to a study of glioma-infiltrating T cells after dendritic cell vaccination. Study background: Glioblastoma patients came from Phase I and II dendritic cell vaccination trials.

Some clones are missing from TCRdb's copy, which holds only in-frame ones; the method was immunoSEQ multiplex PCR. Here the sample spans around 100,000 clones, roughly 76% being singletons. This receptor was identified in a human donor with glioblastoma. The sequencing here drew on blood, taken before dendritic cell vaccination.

DNA of the CDR3: TGTGCCAGTATAGGAACTCCACGGGGCAATCAGCCCCAGCATTTT. Translated, it gives CASIGTPRGNQPQHF. The rearrangement joins TRBV19 to TRBJ1-5; D is ambiguous. This CDR3 contains 15 residues. V was trimmed by 7 bases and J by 2 bases, leaving 15 bases between them. Germline assignment: CDR1 LNHDA and CDR2 SQIVND (reference sequence).